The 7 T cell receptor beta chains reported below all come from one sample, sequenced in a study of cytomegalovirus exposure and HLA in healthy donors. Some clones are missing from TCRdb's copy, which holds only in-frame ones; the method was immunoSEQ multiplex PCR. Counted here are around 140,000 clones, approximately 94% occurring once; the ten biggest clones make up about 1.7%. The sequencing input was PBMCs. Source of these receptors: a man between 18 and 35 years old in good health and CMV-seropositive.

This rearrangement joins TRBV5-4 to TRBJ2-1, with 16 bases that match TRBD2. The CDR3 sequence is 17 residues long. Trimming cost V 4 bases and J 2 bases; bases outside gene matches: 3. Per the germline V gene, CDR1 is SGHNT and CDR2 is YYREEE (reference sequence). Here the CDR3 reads CASSRGLAGGTYNEQFF. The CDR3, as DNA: TGTGCCAGCAGCCGGGGACTAGCGGGAGGGACCTACAATGAGCAGTTCTTC.

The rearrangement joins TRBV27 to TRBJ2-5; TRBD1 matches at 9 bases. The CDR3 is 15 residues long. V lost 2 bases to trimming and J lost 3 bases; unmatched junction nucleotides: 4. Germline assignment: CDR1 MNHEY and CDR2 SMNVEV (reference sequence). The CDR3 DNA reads TGTGCCAGCAGTTTAGTTAGGACAGGGGAAGAGACCCAGTACTTC. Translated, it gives CASSLVRTGEETQYF.

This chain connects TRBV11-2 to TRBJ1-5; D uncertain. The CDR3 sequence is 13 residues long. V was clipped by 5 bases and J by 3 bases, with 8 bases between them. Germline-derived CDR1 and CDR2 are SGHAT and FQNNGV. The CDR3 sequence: CASSHSTNQPQHF. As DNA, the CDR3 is TGTGCCAGCAGCCACAGTACCAATCAGCCCCAGCATTTT. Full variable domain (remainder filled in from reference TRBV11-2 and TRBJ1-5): EAGVAQSPRYKIIEKRQSVAFWCNPISGHATLYWYQQILGQGPKLLIQFQNNGVVDDSQLPKDRFSAERLKGVDSTLKIQPAKLEDSAVYLCASSHSTNQPQHFGDGTRLSIL.

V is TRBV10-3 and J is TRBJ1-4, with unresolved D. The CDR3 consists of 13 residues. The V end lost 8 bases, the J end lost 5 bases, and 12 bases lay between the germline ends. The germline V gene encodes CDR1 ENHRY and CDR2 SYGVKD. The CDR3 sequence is CAIGVRQNEKLFF. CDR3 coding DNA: TGTGCCATCGGAGTCCGCCAGAATGAAAAACTGTTTTTT.

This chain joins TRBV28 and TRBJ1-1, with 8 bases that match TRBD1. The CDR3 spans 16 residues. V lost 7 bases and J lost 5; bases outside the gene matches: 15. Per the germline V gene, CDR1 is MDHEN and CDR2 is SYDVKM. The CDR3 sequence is CASTRSRRQGTTEAFF. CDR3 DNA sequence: TGTGCCAGCACCCGAAGCCGTAGACAGGGGACAACTGAAGCTTTCTTT.

The CDR3 spells CASRYRDRLYEQYF. The DNA for the CDR3 is TGTGCCAGCAGGTACCGGGACAGGCTCTACGAGCAGTACTTC. The chain couples TRBV6-1 to TRBJ2-7; TRBD1 aligns across 8 bases. The CDR3 loop spans 14 amino acids. Germline CDR1 MNHNS, CDR2 SASEGT. J gave up 3 bases and V 6 bases, and 7 bases lay outside the gene matches.

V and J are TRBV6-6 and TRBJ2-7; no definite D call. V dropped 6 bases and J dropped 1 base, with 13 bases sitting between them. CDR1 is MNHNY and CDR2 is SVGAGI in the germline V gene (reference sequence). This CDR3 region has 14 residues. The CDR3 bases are TGTGCCAGCAGCCCCCTGACTGGATCCTACGAGCAGTACTTC. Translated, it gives CASSPLTGSYEQYF.